This passage covers 25 T cell receptor beta chains from one sample sequenced in a study of blood T cell repertoires in COVID-19. TCRdb keeps only in-frame clones here, not all; method: immunoSEQ multiplex PCR. The sample yields 65,000 or so clones, about 80% seen once. Sequencing was carried out using peripheral blood. Receptors originate from a man between 60 and 75 years old with acute or convalescent COVID-19.

V usage is TRBV27 and J usage is TRBJ1-5; 8 nucleotides line up with TRBD1. Germline V lookup: CDR1 MNHEY, CDR2 SMNVEV (reference sequence). V shed 6 bases and J 7 bases; nucleotides not matched to a gene: 11. The length of the CDR3 is 15 residues. The CDR3 DNA reads as TGTGCCAGCAGCCTTACAGGGGGAGGGTTGCAGCCCCAGCATTTT. This codes for CASSLTGGGLQPQHF.

The gene calls are TRBV6-5 and TRBJ1-1; a possible D gene is TRBD1 (6 bases). V shed 5 bases and J shed 10 bases, with 14 bases lying between them. The CDR3 covers 12 residues. The V gene's germline CDR1 is MNHEY and CDR2 SVGAGI. CDR3: CASSPLQGVAFF. The CDR3, as DNA: TGTGCCAGCAGTCCCTTACAGGGAGTAGCTTTCTTT.

V is TRBV9 and J is TRBJ1-6; 9 positions agree with TRBD1. The J segment lost 7 bases and the V segment lost 4 bases, leaving 21 bases of the junction unmatched. Germline V gene sequence: CDR1 SGDLS, CDR2 YYNGEE. This CDR3 is built from 20 residues. The CDR3 coding sequence is TGTGCCAGCAGCTCACTAAACCCGGGACAGGGTTCCTCCCTAAATTCACCCCTCCACTTT. It encodes CASSSLNPGQGSSLNSPLHF.

The rearrangement links TRBV27 to TRBJ1-6; D ambiguous. Trimming took off 3 bases at V and 7 bases at J, with 10 bases between the two ends. This CDR3 contains 14 residues. Per the germline V gene, CDR1 is MNHEY and CDR2 is SMNVEV (reference sequence). In DNA form, the CDR3 reads TGTGCCAGCAGTTTGGAGCGTACCAATTCACCCCTCCACTTT. Its protein is CASSLERTNSPLHF.

This clone was counted a single time. Because the CDR3's place on the DNA is in doubt, the DNA is left out and the CDR3 is given as listed by TCRdb. The genes are TRBV7-9 and TRBJ2-1; the table's D call, TRBD1, has no DNA check behind it. Germline assignment: CDR1 SEHNR and CDR2 FQNEAQ (reference sequence). 12 amino acids form the CDR3, both terminal residues included. CDR3 sequence reads: CASSVGQGAEFF.

The chain uses TRBV18 and TRBJ2-7, with a weak D call TRBD1 (6 bases). The V end was cut by 6 bases, the J end by 3 bases, with 15 bases between. CDR1 and CDR2 (germline): KGHSH, LQKENI. The CDR3 covers 14 residues. The CDR3 DNA follows: TGTGCCAGCTCTCCGTCGACAGGTCTCTACGAGCAGTACTTC. The encoded protein is CASSPSTGLYEQYF.

The chain has TRBV7-2 and TRBJ1-1; no definite D call. Germline V gene sequence: CDR1 SGHTA, CDR2 FQGNSA. Deletions cut 1 base from V and 1 base from J, with 13 bases between. This CDR3 is built from 16 residues. The CDR3 protein is CASSLGRAGRNTEAFF. CDR3 coding DNA: TGTGCCAGCAGCTTAGGGAGGGCGGGGAGGAACACTGAAGCTTTCTTT. The full variable domain, in which reference TRBV7-2 and TRBJ1-1 provide the parts outside the CDR3, is GAGVSQSPSNKVTEKGKDVELRCDPISGHTALYWYRQSLGQGLEFLIYFQGNSAPDKSGLPSDRFSAERTGGSVSTLTIQRTQQEDSAVYLCASSLGRAGRNTEAFFGQGTRLTVV.

This chain links TRBV5-1 with TRBJ2-1; perhaps TRBD1 as D (6 bases). The V gene lost 3 bases and the J gene lost 8 bases, with 18 bases spanning the gap. Germline CDR1 is SGHRS and CDR2 is YFSETQ. The CDR3 is made up of 15 amino acids. The CDR3 region is CASSSGTTRGDEQFF. Here the CDR3 DNA reads TGCGCCAGCAGCTCCGGGACAACCAGAGGAGATGAGCAGTTCTTC.

The rearrangement uses TRBV9 and TRBJ1-4; 7 bases are shared with TRBD1. V gave up 3 bases and J gave up 7 bases; unmatched junction bases: 9. CDR3 length: 15 amino acids. The germline gives CDR1 SGDLS, CDR2 YYNGEE. The CDR3: CASSGRGRSVEKLFF. CDR3 sequence (DNA): TGTGCCAGCAGCGGGAGGGGGCGCTCCGTTGAAAAACTGTTTTTT.

V and J are TRBV12-3 or TRBV12-4 and TRBJ1-1; possible D gene TRBD1, 5 bases. Trimming cost V 3 bases and J 5 bases, with 7 bases left between them. The CDR3 runs to 12 residues. The CDR3 bases are TGTGCCAGCAGTTTCCAGGGAACTGAAGCTTTCTTT. This encodes CASSFQGTEAFF.

The V and J genes are TRBV2 and TRBJ2-7, with D unclear. V was trimmed by 6 bases and J by 0 bases, leaving 12 bases between them. The V gene's germline CDR1 is SNHLY and CDR2 FYNNEI. This CDR3 spans 14 amino acids. The CDR3 is CASRTERGSYEQYF. In nucleotides, the CDR3 is TGTGCCAGCAGGACCGAGAGAGGCTCCTACGAGCAGTACTTC.

The chain couples TRBV7-2 to TRBJ1-4; TRBD1 might be the D (5 bases). V shed 3 bases and J shed 8 bases, with 10 bases lying between them. Germline V lookup: CDR1 SGHTA, CDR2 FQGNSA. The CDR3 length is 13 residues. The CDR3 region is CASSLTRQEKLFF. The CDR3 DNA reads as TGTGCCAGCAGCTTGACCCGACAGGAAAAACTGTTTTTT.

The CDR3 coding sequence is TGCGCCAGCAGTCCTTCCGGGGAGCTGTTTTTT. This sequence encodes CASSPSGELFF. The rearrangement joins TRBV5-1 to TRBJ2-2; D gene unclear. V was pared by 5 bases and J by 6 bases, with 5 bases between. Per the germline V gene, CDR1 is SGHRS and CDR2 is YFSETQ. The CDR3 consists of 11 residues.

V gene TRBV6-5 combines with J gene TRBJ1-2; a weak D match, TRBD1 (6 bases). Germline-derived CDR1 and CDR2 are MNHEY and SVGAGI. Trimming removed 9 bases from V and 4 bases from J, with 18 bases in between. The CDR3 extends over 14 amino acids. The CDR3 DNA reads as TGTGCCAGTTTCACGGGGGGCGCCGGCTATGGCTACACCTTC. Its protein product is CASFTGGAGYGYTF.

This chain links TRBV7-9 with TRBJ2-3; no reliable D call. This CDR3 has 13 residues. The V end lost 5 bases, the J end lost 0 bases, and 6 bases lay between the germline ends. Germline lookup yields CDR1 SEHNR and CDR2 FQNEAQ (reference sequence). The DNA of the CDR3 is TGTGCCAGCAGCCCCCCTAGCACAGATACGCAGTATTTT. Translating it yields CASSPPSTDTQYF.

The chain employs TRBV7-2 and TRBJ1-2, with D tentatively TRBD1 (5 bases). Germline lookup yields CDR1 SGHTA and CDR2 FQGNSA. The V and J ends lost 3 bases and 8 bases respectively, with 16 bases between them. The CDR3 extends over 14 amino acids. The CDR3 coding sequence is TGTGCCAGCAGCTTCGGCGCGACAGTCAGGGGCTACACCTTC. As protein: CASSFGATVRGYTF.

The genes are TRBV2 and TRBJ1-1; no firm D call. V dropped 4 bases and J dropped 3 bases, with 15 bases sitting between them. This CDR3 is 15 amino acids long. CDR1 and CDR2 (germline): SNHLY, FYNNEI. CDR3 bases: TGTGCCAGCAGTGTGGGTGGGCGATGGGACACTGAAGCTTTCTTT. Translation: CASSVGGRWDTEAFF.

V usage is TRBV6-5 and J usage is TRBJ1-2; D perhaps matches TRBD1 (6 bases). Germline V gene lookup returns CDR1 MNHEY and CDR2 SVGAGI. The V gene lost 0 bases and the J gene lost 7 bases, with 15 bases spanning the gap. The CDR3 covers 15 residues. CDR3 DNA sequence: TGTGCCAGCAGTTACTCAGAGGAGGCCAGGGGTGGCTACACCTTC. Translation gives CASSYSEEARGGYTF.

The chain recombines TRBV5-1 with TRBJ2-1; a possible D gene is TRBD1 (6 bases). Germline CDR1 reads SGHRS; CDR2 reads YFSETQ. Trimming shortened V by 0 bases and J by 9 bases, and 19 bases separated the two germline ends. CDR3 length: 16 amino acids. CDR3 nucleotides: TGCGCCAGCAGCTTGGGTGTCCTCCAACAGGGTGGTGAGCAGTTCTTC. Translation: CASSLGVLQQGGEQFF. The whole variable domain, filled in from reference TRBV5-1 and TRBJ2-1, reads KAGVTQTPRYLIKTRGQQVTLSCSPISGHRSVSWYQQTPGQGLQFLFEYFSETQRNKGNFPGRFSGRQFSNSRSEMNVSTLELGDSALYLCASSLGVLQQGGEQFFGPGTRLTVL.

The chain employs TRBV19 and TRBJ2-5, with 8 bases fitting TRBD1. Germline trimming cut 1 base from V and 2 bases from J; bases unmatched to any gene: 0. The CDR3 contains 14 residues. Germline lookup yields CDR1 LNHDA and CDR2 SQIVND (reference sequence). The CDR3 coding sequence is TGTGCCAGTAGTATAGGGACAGGGCAAGAGACCCAGTACTTC. Its protein is CASSIGTGQETQYF.

Only one count was recorded for this clone. The chain is built from TRBV7-2 and TRBJ1-5; 7 bases map to TRBD1. CDR3 size: 15 residues. Germline loops: CDR1 SGHTA, CDR2 FQGNSA. V was clipped by 4 bases and J by 4 bases; unmatched bases: 7. The CDR3 region is CASSYRQGGNQPQHF. The CDR3 region has the DNA TGTGCCAGCAGCTACCGACAGGGAGGAAATCAGCCCCAGCATTTT.

The chain combines TRBV11-2 with TRBJ2-7; 9 nucleotides agree with TRBD1. Germline-derived CDR1 and CDR2 are SGHAT and FQNNGV. There are 15 residues in the CDR3. V trimming: 5 bases; J trimming: 5 bases; junction bases outside the gene matches: 10. The DNA of the CDR3 is TGTGCCAGCAGCCCGCGGACAGGGGCGATGCACGAGCAGTACTTC. Translated, it gives CASSPRTGAMHEQYF.

The chain couples TRBV6-1 to TRBJ2-1, with D tentatively TRBD1 (6 bases). V was clipped by 2 bases and J by 15 bases, with 14 bases between them. Germline V gene lookup returns CDR1 MNHNS and CDR2 SASEGT. CDR3 length equals 12 residues. The DNA for the CDR3 is TGTGCCAGCAGTGAATTACAGGGAAGTCTGTTCTTC. This sequence encodes CASSELQGSLFF.

This clone is a singleton in its sample. The V and J genes are TRBV29-1 and TRBJ1-2; D gene unclear. The CDR3 runs to 11 residues. Trimming pared 5 bases from V and 1 base from J, leaving 5 bases between. Germline V lookup: CDR1 SQVTM, CDR2 ANQGSEA. The CDR3 DNA reads TGCAGCGTTTCGGGTAACTATGGCTACACCTTC. Its translation: CSVSGNYGYTF.

V and J are TRBV5-1 and TRBJ2-1; 9 bases are a match to TRBD2. Germline V gene sequence: CDR1 SGHRS, CDR2 YFSETQ. The length of the CDR3 is 15 residues. V lost 3 bases to trimming and J lost 8 bases; unmatched junction nucleotides: 9. CDR3 DNA sequence: TGCGCCAGCAGCTGGCTTGGCGGGGGGGGAGATGAGCAGTTCTTC. It codes for CASSWLGGGGDEQFF.